This T cell receptor beta chain is from a study of blood T cells in healthy people across ages. CDR3 length equals 14 residues. Trimming shortened V by 5 bases and J by 4 bases, and 13 bases separated the two germline ends. Per germline, CDR1 SGHNT and CDR2 YENEEA. Study-level points and caveats: The recorded TCR beta diversity per million T cells decreased in a roughly linear manner with age.

Points on this clonotype: The antigen is not known.

The second PCR ran roughly 7 to 12 cycles with a sample-barcoded 5' primer and J-beta primers. In TCRdb, the 5' RACE reads were re-called with MiXCR into one record per CDR3 protein. The sample shows 1.5 million or so distinct CDR3 sequences, 40% to 50% of them seen only once. The chain carries TRBV11-3 and TRBJ2-3; D not resolved. The TCR sequence derives from a woman younger than 35 in good health. The sample was blood. The CDR3 sequence is CASSLNQVADTQYF. DNA for the CDR3: TGTGCCAGCAGCCTAAACCAGGTGGCAGATACGCAGTATTTT.